Listed below are T cell receptor beta chains from one sample, sequenced in a study of blood T cells in healthy people across ages. TCRdb itself ran the 5' RACE reads through MiXCR, one entry per CDR3 protein. The data contain 1.5 million to 2 million distinct CDR3 sequences, about 30% of them singletons. Sequencing was performed on blood. The receptors were sampled from a woman aged 25 to 39 in good health. CDR3s include the opening cysteine and the closing phenylalanine or tryptophan. D genes are given only for firm matches. A clone size is listed for some rows: how often the clone was seen (once, few, many), or a class if it is expanded.

CDR3 protein	CDR3 DNA	clone size	V gene	D gene	J gene
CASSFIGQRLGYTF	TGTGCCAGCAGCTTCATAGGACAGCGGTTGGGCTACACCTTC	NA	TRBV7-2	NA	TRBJ1-2
CATSRRGGTYEQYF	TGTGCCACCAGCAGGCGGGGGGGTACGTACGAGCAGTACTTC	many	TRBV15	TRBD2	TRBJ2-7
CASRNIRGNYEQFF	TGTGCCAGCCGGAATATCAGGGGTAACTATGAGCAGTTCTTC	NA	TRBV6-6	NA	TRBJ2-1
CSARPSYPRGAYNEQFF	TGCAGTGCTAGACCCTCTTATCCCCGGGGGGCCTACAATGAGCAGTTCTTC	few	TRBV20-1	TRBD2	TRBJ2-1
CASSPWRQETQYF	TGTGCCAGCTCACCATGGAGGCAAGAGACCCAGTACTTC	many	TRBV18	NA	TRBJ2-5
CSARELGFSTDTQYF	TGCAGTGCTAGGGAGTTGGGGTTTAGCACAGATACGCAGTATTTT	NA	TRBV20-1	NA	TRBJ2-3
CSAVTSPYEQYF	TGCAGTGCTGTCACTTCACCCTACGAGCAGTACTTC	many	TRBV20-1	NA	TRBJ2-7
CASSQVEASGRKETQYF	TGCGCCAGCAGCCAAGTTGAGGCTAGCGGGAGAAAAGAGACCCAGTACTTC	many	TRBV4-3	TRBD2	TRBJ2-5
CASSSWRGEGYTF	TGTGCCAGCAGTAGTTGGAGAGGTGAGGGCTACACCTTC	few	TRBV28	NA	TRBJ1-2
CSARDSGGAQETQYF	TGCAGTGCTAGAGATAGCGGGGGGGCCCAAGAGACCCAGTACTTC	few	TRBV20-1	TRBD2	TRBJ2-5
CASSQESGGSYNEQFF	TGTGCCAGCAGCCAAGAGAGCGGGGGATCCTACAATGAGCAGTTCTTC	few	TRBV3-1	TRBD2	TRBJ2-1
CASSLEGLIVGETQYF	TGTGCCAGCAGCTTAGAGGGCTTGATCGTGGGGGAGACCCAGTACTTC	NA	TRBV7-9	NA	TRBJ2-5
CTSSSGTGVYEQYF	TGTACCAGCAGTTCCGGGACAGGGGTCTACGAGCAGTACTTC	NA	TRBV12-3/TRBV12-4	TRBD1	TRBJ2-7
CASRLGTGGPYEQYF	TGTGCCAGCAGGCTGGGGACAGGGGGCCCCTACGAGCAGTACTTC	many	TRBV28	TRBD1	TRBJ2-7
CSAIAGASTDTQYF	TGCAGTGCTATAGCGGGGGCTAGCACAGATACGCAGTATTTT	NA	TRBV20-1	TRBD2	TRBJ2-3
CASSQVIGSGNNEQFF	TGTGCCAGCAGCCAAGTTATTGGTAGCGGGAATAATGAGCAGTTCTTC	NA	TRBV3-1	TRBD2	TRBJ2-1
CASRRTGRSYEQYF	TGTGCCAGCAGACGGACAGGGAGGTCCTACGAGCAGTACTTC	many	TRBV12-3/TRBV12-4	TRBD1	TRBJ2-7
CASRYNADTQYF	TGTGCCAGCAGGTACAACGCAGATACGCAGTATTTT	NA	TRBV12-3/TRBV12-4	NA	TRBJ2-3
CASSPMGDADTEAFF	TGTGCCAGTAGTCCAATGGGAGACGCGGACACTGAAGCTTTCTTT	few	TRBV19	NA	TRBJ1-1